The source of this TCR beta chain is a study of blood T cell repertoires in COVID-19. Study at large: PBMCs, B-cell-depleted T cells, or T cells provided the cDNA or gDNA that made up the material.

The V segment lost 4 bases and the J segment 4 bases; nucleotides outside the gene matches: 6. Per germline, CDR1 SGDLS and CDR2 YYNGEE. This CDR3 contains 14 residues. Produced via immunoSEQ multiplex PCR; TCRdb's table is partial and in-frame only. Counted here are about 230,000 clones, 86% occurring once; the ten biggest clones make up approximately 10%. The source is a man in his fifties or sixties with COVID-19, enrolled during active disease. Sequencing was carried out using peripheral blood. V is TRBV9 and J is TRBJ1-2; 8 bases map to TRBD1. The CDR3 nucleotides are TGTGCCAGCAGCCCGGGACAGGCCACCTATGGCTACACCTTC. This encodes CASSPGQATYGYTF.